This T cell receptor (beta chain) stems from a study of shared clonotypes between healthy human individuals. The method was immunoSEQ multiplex PCR; TCRdb's version includes in-frame clones alone and lacks a portion of them. The table lists around 1.9 million clones, 85% to 95% of them singletons. The germline V and J ends were trimmed by 5 bases and 4 bases, with 21 bases remaining between them. Germline V gene data show CDR1 as SEHNR and CDR2 as FQNEAQ (reference sequence). The CDR3 covers 17 residues. CD45RO-negative, CCR7-positively selected cells formed the naive CD8 fraction, excluding terminally differentiated effector memory CD45RA+ cells.

The gene calls are TRBV7-9 and TRBJ2-1; D could derive from TRBD1 or TRBD2 (6 bases each). The source of this sequence is a man aged 18 to 30 in good health. Some clones in this sample may be carry-over from other donors' samples. The source material was naive CD8+ T cells from PBMCs. CDR3 bases: TGTGCCAGCAGCCCCGGGGGCTCACCCCTCCAGTACAATGAGCAGTTCTTC. Translating gives CASSPGGSPLQYNEQFF.